Here is one T cell receptor (beta chain) with its context. The CDR3 consists of 14 residues. The V gene's germline CDR1 is MNHNY and CDR2 SVGAGI (reference sequence). The V and J ends lost 0 bases and 5 bases respectively, with 10 bases between them. The PCR contained 60 Vbeta and 13 Jbeta primers. Only in-frame clones appear in the TCRdb table, and some are missing; sequencing was by immunoSEQ multiplex PCR. Among around 150,000 clones listed, roughly 80% were seen once. This sample was taken from a study of cytomegalovirus exposure and HLA in healthy donors. As for the study in general: Earlier sequencing of about 179 million T cells yielded 95 million to 120 million unique TCR beta sequences.

Input material: PBMCs. The chain has TRBV6-6 and TRBJ1-1; no clear D. The TCR originated in a man between 18 and 35 years old in good health and CMV-seropositive. CDR3 nucleotides: TGTGCCAGCAGTTACTCGGGAGGGATAACTGAAGCTTTCTTT. Protein sequence: CASSYSGGITEAFF.